The 28 T cell receptor beta chains given below trace back to one sample, sequenced in a study of T cells after somatic rescue of genetic block. Using immunoSEQ multiplex PCR, the repertoire was profiled, and TCRdb retains in-frame clones only, with some absent. The sample has 45,000 to 55,000 clones, around 96% seen once. Material: peripheral blood mononuclear cells (PBMCs). The receptor source for this set is a child under two years old.

The chain employs TRBV5-4 and TRBJ1-1; TRBD1 is a possible D gene (6 bases). Trimming shortened V by 4 bases and J by 1 base, and 8 bases separated the two germline ends. The V gene's germline CDR1 is SGHNT and CDR2 YYREEE (reference sequence). The CDR3 runs 13 residues. The CDR3 spells CASSGQQNTEAFF. DNA of the CDR3: TGTGCCAGCAGCGGACAGCAGAACACTGAAGCTTTCTTT.

This rearrangement joins TRBV6-4 to TRBJ2-3; D gene unclear. Germline-derived CDR1 and CDR2 are MRHNA and SNTAGT. V was trimmed by 2 bases and J by 1 base, leaving 4 bases between them. The CDR3 is 13 amino acids. In DNA form, the CDR3 reads TGTGCCAGCAGTGACAGGGGCACAGATACGCAGTATTTT. Translation gives CASSDRGTDTQYF.

This rearrangement joins TRBV7-9 to TRBJ1-2; D call uncertain. The V end lost 3 bases, the J end lost 4 bases, and 6 bases lay between the germline ends. Germline lookup yields CDR1 SEHNR and CDR2 FQNEAQ (reference sequence). The CDR3 runs 12 residues. DNA of the CDR3: TGTGCCAGCAGCTTCCTGGCCTATGGCTACACCTTC. It encodes CASSFLAYGYTF.

This chain uses TRBV5-1 with TRBJ1-1; TRBD1 matches 10 bases. This CDR3 is 16 amino acids long. Germline V gene data show CDR1 as SGHRS and CDR2 as YFSETQ. The junction had 4 bases not matched to a gene; V was cut back by 2 bases and J by 0 bases. The CDR3 spells CASSFQTGGLNTEAFF. In nucleotides, the CDR3 is TGCGCCAGCAGCTTCCAGACAGGGGGCTTGAACACTGAAGCTTTCTTT.

The chain has TRBV7-9 and TRBJ2-1, with D perhaps matching TRBD1 or TRBD2 (6 bases each). The CDR3 consists of 15 residues. Trimming removed 5 bases from V and 5 bases from J, with 16 bases in between. The V gene's germline CDR1 is SEHNR and CDR2 FQNEAQ (reference sequence). CDR3 sequence reads: CASSPGAGRNNEQFF. The CDR3 DNA follows: TGTGCCAGCAGCCCGGGGGCAGGGCGGAACAATGAGCAGTTCTTC.

The rearrangement uses TRBV6-6 and TRBJ2-7; 10 bases are shared with TRBD1. Germline V gene lookup returns CDR1 MNHNY and CDR2 SVGAGI (reference sequence). The V gene end was trimmed by 6 bases and the J gene end by 5 bases; junction bases not matched to a gene: 7. CDR3 length equals 14 residues. The CDR3 loop reads CASRRQGAGDEQYF. Here the CDR3 DNA reads TGTGCCAGCAGACGACAGGGGGCGGGAGACGAGCAGTACTTC.

V is TRBV4-2 and J is TRBJ1-3, with D possibly matching TRBD1 (5 bases). Germline loops: CDR1 LGHNA, CDR2 YNFKEQ. CDR3 length: 16 amino acids. V gave up 1 base and J gave up 0 bases, with 10 bases separating them. The DNA of the CDR3 is TGTGCCAGCAGCCAAGGCGCCGGGGGCTCTGGAAACACCATATATTTT. Its translation: CASSQGAGGSGNTIYF.

The chain is built from TRBV10-2 and TRBJ2-1, with 8 bases lining up with TRBD2. Per the germline V gene, CDR1 is WSHSY and CDR2 is SAAADI. The CDR3 sequence is 15 residues long. After removal of 6 bases from V and 4 bases from J, the junction contained 8 bases not matched to a gene. The CDR3, as DNA: TGCGCCAGCAGGGCCACTAGCGGACCTTACAATGAGCAGTTCTTC. It encodes CASRATSGPYNEQFF.

The V gene is TRBV27, the J gene TRBJ1-5, with D possibly TRBD1 on 6 matching bases. The V and J ends lost 5 bases and 3 bases respectively, with 11 bases between them. CDR3 length: 14 amino acids. Germline-derived CDR1 and CDR2 are MNHEY and SMNVEV (reference sequence). This CDR3 reads CASSSRGSNQPQHF. CDR3 DNA: TGTGCCAGCAGTAGTAGGGGGTCCAATCAGCCCCAGCATTTT.

The rearrangement links TRBV4-3 to TRBJ1-3; possibly TRBD1 for D (6 bases). Per germline, CDR1 LGHNA and CDR2 YSLEER. Trimming took off 1 base at V and 3 bases at J, with 13 bases between the two ends. CDR3 length: 16 amino acids. The CDR3 region has the DNA TGCGCCAGCAGCCAAGGGAGCAGGGGACGTGGAAACACCATATATTTT. Translated: CASSQGSRGRGNTIYF.

The genes are TRBV29-1 and TRBJ2-5; possible D gene TRBD1, 5 bases. V dropped 4 bases and J dropped 4 bases, with 13 bases sitting between them. The CDR3 spans 13 residues. Germline V gene sequence: CDR1 SQVTM, CDR2 ANQGSEA. The CDR3 bases are TGCAGCGTTGCAGGGTACCTTCGAGAGACCCAGTACTTC. This encodes CSVAGYLRETQYF.

To note about this clone: Other DNA sequences in this specimen translate into the identical CDR3. The chain links TRBV27 to TRBJ2-2; the D is unclear. Per the germline V gene, CDR1 is MNHEY and CDR2 is SMNVEV (reference sequence). V lost 3 bases and J 2 bases, leaving 1 base between the germline ends. There are 12 residues in the CDR3. The CDR3 bases are TGTGCCAGCAGTTTCAACACCGGGGAGCTGTTTTTT. Translation: CASSFNTGELFF.

The rearrangement joins TRBV11-2 to TRBJ2-1, with a possible D match to TRBD2 (6 bases). This CDR3 region has 14 residues. Per germline, CDR1 SGHAT and CDR2 FQNNGV. V was trimmed by 5 bases and J by 4 bases, leaving 12 bases between them. The CDR3: CASSLSRGYNEQFF. CDR3 DNA sequence: TGTGCCAGCAGCCTATCCCGGGGGTACAATGAGCAGTTCTTC.

The chain uses TRBV5-4 and TRBJ2-7; 7 bases match TRBD2. The V gene's germline CDR1 is SGHNT and CDR2 YYREEE (reference sequence). With V trimmed by 0 bases and J by 0 bases, 0 bases remained unmatched. The CDR3 length is 14 residues. CDR3 bases: TGTGCCAGCAGCTTGGGGACTAGCTCCTACGAGCAGTACTTC. Its protein product is CASSLGTSSYEQYF.

The V gene is TRBV4-2, the J gene TRBJ2-2; D is ambiguous. Germline V CDR1 and CDR2: LGHNA, YNFKEQ. V lost 0 bases and J 3 bases, leaving 2 bases between the germline ends. CDR3 size: 13 residues. CDR3 loop: CASSQEDTGELFF. The CDR3 DNA is TGTGCCAGCAGCCAAGAGGACACCGGGGAGCTGTTTTTT.

The chain carries TRBV6-1 and TRBJ1-1, with TRBD1 identical over 9 bases. Germline loops: CDR1 MNHNS, CDR2 SASEGT. CDR3 length equals 14 residues. The J segment lost 0 bases and the V segment lost 7 bases, leaving 3 bases of the junction unmatched. CDR3 nucleotide sequence: TGTGCCAGCATGAGGGACAGGGTGAACACTGAAGCTTTCTTT. Protein product: CASMRDRVNTEAFF.

This rearrangement joins TRBV20-1 to TRBJ1-1, with no clear D. Germline V gives CDR1 DFQATT, CDR2 SNEGSKA (reference sequence). The germline V and J ends were trimmed by 0 bases and 4 bases, with 3 bases remaining between them. The CDR3 has 11 residues. The CDR3 nucleotides read TGCAGTGCTAGAGATTTCACTGAAGCTTTCTTT. This sequence encodes CSARDFTEAFF.

The sample holds a few counts of this clone. At the DNA level, this CDR3 is encoded by other sequences in the same sample as well. The V and J genes are TRBV28 and TRBJ1-1, with a tentative D call TRBD1 (6 bases). Trimming removed 3 bases at V and 1 base at J, with 6 bases between. The length of the CDR3 is 13 residues. Germline V gives CDR1 MDHEN, CDR2 SYDVKM. The CDR3 loop is CASSLGQNTEAFF. The DNA for the CDR3 is TGTGCCAGCAGTTTGGGACAGAACACTGAAGCTTTCTTT.

The chain is built from TRBV6-5 and TRBJ1-1; D is possibly TRBD1 (5 bases). The CDR3 is made up of 13 amino acids. The V end was cut by 4 bases, the J end by 10 bases, with 16 bases between. Germline lookup yields CDR1 MNHEY and CDR2 SVGAGI. CDR3 in DNA: TGTGCCAGCAGTTCCAGTTGGGGGGAAAGAGCTTTCTTT. Translated, it gives CASSSSWGERAFF.

This sequence joins TRBV4-2 and TRBJ2-1; tentatively, D is TRBD2 (6 bases). V was pared by 11 bases and J by 4 bases, with 18 bases between. The CDR3 runs to 14 residues. Per germline, CDR1 LGHNA and CDR2 YNFKEQ. The CDR3 DNA follows: TGTGCCCATCCGCCGGGAGTCCCATACAATGAGCAGTTCTTC. Its protein is CAHPPGVPYNEQFF.

V is TRBV5-1 and J is TRBJ2-1; D is possibly TRBD1 or TRBD2 (5 bases each). There are 13 residues in the CDR3. Germline values: CDR1 SGHRS, CDR2 YFSETQ. V was pared by 0 bases and J by 4 bases, with 5 bases between. In DNA, the CDR3 is TGCGCCAGCAGCTTGGGGGGGTACAATGAGCAGTTCTTC. Translation: CASSLGGYNEQFF.

The table lists this clone with a count of one. The V gene is TRBV4-1, the J gene TRBJ2-1; TRBD2 aligns across 9 bases. The CDR3 totals 16 residues. Germline V lookup: CDR1 MGHRA, CDR2 YSYEKL. V gave up 4 bases and J gave up 6 bases; unmatched junction bases: 10. CDR3 amino acids: CASSLGAGGPGNEQFF. CDR3 sequence (DNA): TGCGCCAGCAGCCTTGGGGCGGGAGGGCCCGGCAATGAGCAGTTCTTC.

The V gene is TRBV7-2, the J gene TRBJ1-4; a possible D gene is TRBD1 (6 bases). This CDR3 region has 15 residues. V lost 1 base and J 3 bases, leaving 9 bases between the germline ends. Germline CDR1 is SGHTA and CDR2 is FQGNSA. The CDR3 loop reads CASSLVQGSNEKLFF. CDR3 in DNA: TGTGCCAGCAGCTTAGTACAGGGTTCTAATGAAAAACTGTTTTTT.

The chain couples TRBV28 to TRBJ1-6; weak D call: TRBD1 (5 bases). The V and J ends lost 3 bases and 10 bases respectively, with 10 bases between them. Germline values: CDR1 MDHEN, CDR2 SYDVKM. The CDR3 covers 13 residues. The CDR3 reads CASSFLGASPLHF. CDR3 DNA sequence: TGTGCCAGCAGTTTCTTAGGGGCCTCACCCCTCCACTTT.

V gene TRBV9 combines with J gene TRBJ2-3; D tentatively fits TRBD1 or TRBD2 (5 bases each). Germline loops: CDR1 SGDLS, CDR2 YYNGEE. V dropped 0 bases and J dropped 4 bases, with 6 bases sitting between them. This CDR3 comprises 13 residues. The CDR3 DNA follows: TGTGCCAGCAGCGTAGGAGGGGCAGATACGCAGTATTTT. Its protein is CASSVGGADTQYF.

Turning to this clone: Other DNA variants within this sample encode the same CDR3. In nucleotides, the CDR3 is TGCGCCAGCAGCTTAGGGACAGTCTTCTCCTACGAGCAGTACTTC. Its protein is CASSLGTVFSYEQYF. The chain has TRBV5-1 and TRBJ2-7; 7 bases match TRBD1. V trimming: 2 bases; J trimming: 0 bases; junction bases outside the gene matches: 5. CDR3 length: 15 amino acids. CDR1 SGHRS and CDR2 YFSETQ come from the germline V gene.

V and J are TRBV5-1 and TRBJ1-1, with unresolved D. Germline CDR1 is SGHRS and CDR2 is YFSETQ. This CDR3 is built from 14 residues. Trimming took 2 bases from V and 1 from J, leaving 9 bases between them. CDR3 DNA: TGCGCCAGCAGCTTAACTTACAGGAACACTGAAGCTTTCTTT. This encodes CASSLTYRNTEAFF.

The V gene is TRBV12-5, the J gene TRBJ1-1; D is possibly TRBD1 (6 bases). Germline V gene lookup returns CDR1 LGHNT and CDR2 FRNRAP. V lost 0 bases to trimming and J lost 0 bases, with 17 bases between them. The CDR3 spans 18 residues. The CDR3 nucleotides read TGTGCTAGTGGTTTGGTACCAGGGGTCCAACTCATGAACACTGAAGCTTTCTTT. This encodes CASGLVPGVQLMNTEAFF.